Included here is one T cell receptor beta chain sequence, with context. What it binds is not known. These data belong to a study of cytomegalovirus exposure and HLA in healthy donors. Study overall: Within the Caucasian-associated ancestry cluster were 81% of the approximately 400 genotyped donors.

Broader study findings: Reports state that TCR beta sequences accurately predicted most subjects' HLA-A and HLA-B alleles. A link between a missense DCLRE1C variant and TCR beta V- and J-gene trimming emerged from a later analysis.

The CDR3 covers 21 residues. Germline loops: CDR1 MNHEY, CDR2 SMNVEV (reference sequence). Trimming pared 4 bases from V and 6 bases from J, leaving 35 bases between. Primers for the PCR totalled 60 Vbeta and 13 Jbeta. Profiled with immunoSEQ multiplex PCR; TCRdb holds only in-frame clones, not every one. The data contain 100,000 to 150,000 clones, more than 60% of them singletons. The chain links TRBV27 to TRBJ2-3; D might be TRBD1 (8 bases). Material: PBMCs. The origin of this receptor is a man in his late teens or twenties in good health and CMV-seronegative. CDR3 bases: TGTGCCAGCAGTTCTCGACAGGGGTACCCGCGGGGGACCTTGCTGTTTGATACGCAGTATTTT. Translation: CASSSRQGYPRGTLLFDTQYF.